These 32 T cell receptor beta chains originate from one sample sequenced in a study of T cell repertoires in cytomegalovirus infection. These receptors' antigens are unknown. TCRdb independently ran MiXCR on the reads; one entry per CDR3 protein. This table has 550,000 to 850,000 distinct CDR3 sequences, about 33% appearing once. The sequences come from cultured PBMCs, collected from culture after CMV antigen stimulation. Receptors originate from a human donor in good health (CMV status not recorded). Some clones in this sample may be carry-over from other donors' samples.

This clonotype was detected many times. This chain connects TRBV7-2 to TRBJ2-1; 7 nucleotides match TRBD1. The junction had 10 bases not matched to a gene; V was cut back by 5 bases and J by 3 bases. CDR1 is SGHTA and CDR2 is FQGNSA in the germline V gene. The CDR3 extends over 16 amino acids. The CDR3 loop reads CASSQQWGQLYNEQFF. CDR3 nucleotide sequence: TGTGCCAGCAGCCAGCAATGGGGACAGCTCTACAATGAGCAGTTCTTC.

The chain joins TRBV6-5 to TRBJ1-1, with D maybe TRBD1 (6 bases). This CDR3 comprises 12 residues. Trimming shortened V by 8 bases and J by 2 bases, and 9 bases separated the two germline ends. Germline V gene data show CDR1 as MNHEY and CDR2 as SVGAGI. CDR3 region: CASQTGNTEAFF. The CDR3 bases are TGTGCCAGCCAGACAGGTAACACTGAAGCTTTCTTT.

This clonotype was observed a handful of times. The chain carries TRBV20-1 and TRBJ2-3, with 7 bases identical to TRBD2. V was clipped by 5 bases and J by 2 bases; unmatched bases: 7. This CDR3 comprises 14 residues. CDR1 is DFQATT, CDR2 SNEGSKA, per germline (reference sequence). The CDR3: CSAGRSGVTDTQYF. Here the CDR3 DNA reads TGCAGTGCTGGGAGAAGCGGGGTCACAGATACGCAGTATTTT.

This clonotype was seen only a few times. DNA for the CDR3: TGTGCCAGTAGTATTATGGGGACTAATGAAAAACTGTTTTTT. It is translated as CASSIMGTNEKLFF. The rearrangement joins TRBV19 to TRBJ1-4; D call uncertain. Germline CDR1 LNHDA, CDR2 SQIVND (reference sequence). With 3 bases removed from V and 2 bases from J, the gap between germline ends came to 7 bases. This CDR3 has 14 residues.

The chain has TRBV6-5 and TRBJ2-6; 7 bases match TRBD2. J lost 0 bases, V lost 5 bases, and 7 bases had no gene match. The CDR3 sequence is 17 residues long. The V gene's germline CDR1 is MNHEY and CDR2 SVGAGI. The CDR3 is CASSRTGGTSGANVLTF. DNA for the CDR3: TGTGCCAGCAGTCGGACGGGAGGAACCTCTGGGGCCAACGTCCTGACTTTC.

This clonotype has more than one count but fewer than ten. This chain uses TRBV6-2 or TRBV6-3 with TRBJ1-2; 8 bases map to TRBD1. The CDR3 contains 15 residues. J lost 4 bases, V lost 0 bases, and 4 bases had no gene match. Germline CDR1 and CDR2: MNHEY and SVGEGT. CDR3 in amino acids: CASSYSWTGSYGYTF. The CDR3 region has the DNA TGTGCCAGCAGTTACTCCTGGACAGGGAGCTATGGCTACACCTTC.

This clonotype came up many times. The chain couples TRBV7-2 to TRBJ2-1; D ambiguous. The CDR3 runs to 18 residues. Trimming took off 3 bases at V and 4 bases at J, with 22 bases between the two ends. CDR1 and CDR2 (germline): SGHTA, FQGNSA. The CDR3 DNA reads TGTGCCAGCAGCTTCAGAGGTCGTATAGGCGGCACGTACAATGAGCAGTTCTTC. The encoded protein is CASSFRGRIGGTYNEQFF.

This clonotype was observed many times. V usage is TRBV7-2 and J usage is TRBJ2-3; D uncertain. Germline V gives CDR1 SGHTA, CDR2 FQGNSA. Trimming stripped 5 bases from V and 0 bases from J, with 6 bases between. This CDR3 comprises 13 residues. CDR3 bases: TGTGCCAGCAGCGGGGTGAGCACAGATACGCAGTATTTT. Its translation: CASSGVSTDTQYF.

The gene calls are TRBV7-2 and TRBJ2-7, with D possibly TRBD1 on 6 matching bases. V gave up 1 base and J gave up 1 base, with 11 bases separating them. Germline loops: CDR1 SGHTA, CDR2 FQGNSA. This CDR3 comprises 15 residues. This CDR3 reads CASSLDPQGSYEQYF. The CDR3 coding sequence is TGTGCCAGCAGCTTAGACCCACAGGGTTCCTACGAGCAGTACTTC.

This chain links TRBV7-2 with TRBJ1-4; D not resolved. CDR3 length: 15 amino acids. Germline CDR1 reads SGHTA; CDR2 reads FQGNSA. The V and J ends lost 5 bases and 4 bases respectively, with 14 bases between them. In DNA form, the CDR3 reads TGTGCCAGCAGCCCGGTAGTCACCGTTAATGAAAAACTGTTTTTT. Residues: CASSPVVTVNEKLFF.

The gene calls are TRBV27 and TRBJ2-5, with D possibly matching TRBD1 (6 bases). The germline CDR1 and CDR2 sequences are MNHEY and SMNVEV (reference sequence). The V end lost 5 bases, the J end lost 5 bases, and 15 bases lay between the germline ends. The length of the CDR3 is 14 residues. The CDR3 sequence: CASSAIRGAETQYF. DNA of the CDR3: TGTGCCAGCAGTGCAATCAGGGGAGCTGAGACCCAGTACTTC.

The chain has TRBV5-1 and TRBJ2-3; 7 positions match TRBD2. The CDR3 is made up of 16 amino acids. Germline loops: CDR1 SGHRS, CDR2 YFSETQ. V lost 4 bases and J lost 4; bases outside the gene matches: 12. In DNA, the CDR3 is TGCGCCAGCAGCCCCCGGGGGGATTTGGTGTCAGATACGCAGTATTTT. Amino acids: CASSPRGDLVSDTQYF.

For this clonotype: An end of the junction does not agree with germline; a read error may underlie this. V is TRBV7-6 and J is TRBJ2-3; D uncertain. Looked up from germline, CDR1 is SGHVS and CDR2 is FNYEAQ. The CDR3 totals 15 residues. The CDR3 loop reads CASSLGGISTDTLYF. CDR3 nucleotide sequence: TGTGCCAGCAGCCTTGGTGGGATCAGCACAGATACGCTGTATTTT.

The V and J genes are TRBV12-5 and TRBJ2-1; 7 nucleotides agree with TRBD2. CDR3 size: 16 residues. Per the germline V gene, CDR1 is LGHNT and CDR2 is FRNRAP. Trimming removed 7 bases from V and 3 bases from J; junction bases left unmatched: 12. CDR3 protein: CASAPLSSGYYNEQFF. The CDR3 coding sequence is TGTGCTAGTGCCCCTCTTTCTAGCGGATACTACAATGAGCAGTTCTTC.

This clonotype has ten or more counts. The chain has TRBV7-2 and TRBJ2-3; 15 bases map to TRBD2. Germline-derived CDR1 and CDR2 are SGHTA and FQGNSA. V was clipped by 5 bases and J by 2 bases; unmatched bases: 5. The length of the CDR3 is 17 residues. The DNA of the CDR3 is TGTGCCAGCAGCGAGGGACTAGCGGGAGGTACCACAGATACGCAGTATTTT. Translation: CASSEGLAGGTTDTQYF. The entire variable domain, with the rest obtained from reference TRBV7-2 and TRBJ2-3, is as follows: GAGVSQSPSNKVTEKGKDVELRCDPISGHTALYWYRQSLGQGLEFLIYFQGNSAPDKSGLPSDRFSAERTGGSVSTLTIQRTQQEDSAVYLCASSEGLAGGTTDTQYFGPGTRLTVL.

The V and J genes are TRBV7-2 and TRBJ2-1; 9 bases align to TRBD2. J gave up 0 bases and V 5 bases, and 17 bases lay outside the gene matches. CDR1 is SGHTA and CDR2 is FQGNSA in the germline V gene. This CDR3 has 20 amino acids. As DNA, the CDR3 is TGTGCCAGCAGCGGGACGCGGGAGGGCCGCCGAATGGGCTCCTACAATGAGCAGTTCTTC. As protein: CASSGTREGRRMGSYNEQFF. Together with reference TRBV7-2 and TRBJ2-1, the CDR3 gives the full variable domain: GAGVSQSPSNKVTEKGKDVELRCDPISGHTALYWYRQSLGQGLEFLIYFQGNSAPDKSGLPSDRFSAERTGGSVSTLTIQRTQQEDSAVYLCASSGTREGRRMGSYNEQFFGPGTRLTVL.

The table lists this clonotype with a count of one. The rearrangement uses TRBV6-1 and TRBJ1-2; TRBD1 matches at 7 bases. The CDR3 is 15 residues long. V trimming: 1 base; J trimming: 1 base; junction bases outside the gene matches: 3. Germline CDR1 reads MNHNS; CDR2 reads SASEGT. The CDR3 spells CASSEVDRLNYGYTF. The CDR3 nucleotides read TGTGCCAGCAGTGAAGTGGACAGGCTTAACTATGGCTACACCTTC.

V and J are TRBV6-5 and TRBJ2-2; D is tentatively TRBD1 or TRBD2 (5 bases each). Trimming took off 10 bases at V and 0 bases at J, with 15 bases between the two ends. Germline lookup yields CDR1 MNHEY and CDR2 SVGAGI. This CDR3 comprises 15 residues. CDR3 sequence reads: CATSRWGTNTGELFF. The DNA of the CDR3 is TGTGCCACCTCACGGTGGGGGACGAACACCGGGGAGCTGTTTTTT.

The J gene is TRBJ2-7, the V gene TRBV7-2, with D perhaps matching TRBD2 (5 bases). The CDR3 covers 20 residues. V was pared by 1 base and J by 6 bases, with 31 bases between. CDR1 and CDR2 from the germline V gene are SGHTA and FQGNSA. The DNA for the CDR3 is TGTGCCAGCAGCTTAGTTATGTTCGGGAAAGGGAAACGAGTGGTGTCCGAGCAGTACTTC. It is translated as CASSLVMFGKGKRVVSEQYF.

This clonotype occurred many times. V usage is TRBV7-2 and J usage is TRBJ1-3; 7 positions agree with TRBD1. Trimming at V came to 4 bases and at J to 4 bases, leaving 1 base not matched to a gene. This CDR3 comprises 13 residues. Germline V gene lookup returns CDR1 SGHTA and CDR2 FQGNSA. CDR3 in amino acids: CASSSQGGNTIYF. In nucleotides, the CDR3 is TGTGCCAGCAGCTCACAGGGGGGAAACACCATATATTTT.

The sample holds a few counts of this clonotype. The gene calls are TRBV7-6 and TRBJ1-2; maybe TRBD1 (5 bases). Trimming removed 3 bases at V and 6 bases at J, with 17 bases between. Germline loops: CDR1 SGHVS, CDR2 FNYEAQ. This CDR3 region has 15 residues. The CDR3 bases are TGTGCCAGCAGCTTCTCCGGGACGGTACAAAATGGCTACACCTTC. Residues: CASSFSGTVQNGYTF.

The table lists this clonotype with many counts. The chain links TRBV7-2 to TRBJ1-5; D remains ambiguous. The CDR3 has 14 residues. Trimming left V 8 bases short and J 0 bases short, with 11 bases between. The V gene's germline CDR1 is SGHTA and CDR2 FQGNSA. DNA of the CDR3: TGTGCCAGCGCGTCACTCTATAGCAATCAGCCCCAGCATTTT. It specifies CASASLYSNQPQHF.

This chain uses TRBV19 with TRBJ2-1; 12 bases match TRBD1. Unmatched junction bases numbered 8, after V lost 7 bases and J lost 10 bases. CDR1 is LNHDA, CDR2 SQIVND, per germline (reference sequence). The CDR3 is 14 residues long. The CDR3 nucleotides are TGTGCCAGTACTCGGGACAGGGGGCGAGGGGAGCAGTTCTTC. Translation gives CASTRDRGRGEQFF.

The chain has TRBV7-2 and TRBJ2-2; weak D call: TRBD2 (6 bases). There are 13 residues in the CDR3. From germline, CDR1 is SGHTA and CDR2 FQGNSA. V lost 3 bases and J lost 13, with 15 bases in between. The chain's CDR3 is CASSFGLRLGLFF. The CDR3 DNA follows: TGTGCCAGCAGCTTTGGACTACGTCTGGGGCTGTTTTTT.

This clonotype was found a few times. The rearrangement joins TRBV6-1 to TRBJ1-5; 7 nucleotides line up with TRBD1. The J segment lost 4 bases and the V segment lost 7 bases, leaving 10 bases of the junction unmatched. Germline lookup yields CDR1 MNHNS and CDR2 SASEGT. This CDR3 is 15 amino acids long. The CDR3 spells CASNRPPGGNQPQHF. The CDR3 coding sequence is TGTGCCAGCAATAGACCCCCAGGGGGGAATCAGCCCCAGCATTTT.

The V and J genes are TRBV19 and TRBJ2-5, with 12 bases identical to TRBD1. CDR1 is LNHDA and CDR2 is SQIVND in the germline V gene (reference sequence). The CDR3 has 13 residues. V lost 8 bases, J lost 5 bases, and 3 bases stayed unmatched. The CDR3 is CASGTGGQETQYF. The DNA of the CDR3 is TGTGCCAGTGGGACAGGGGGCCAGGAGACCCAGTACTTC.

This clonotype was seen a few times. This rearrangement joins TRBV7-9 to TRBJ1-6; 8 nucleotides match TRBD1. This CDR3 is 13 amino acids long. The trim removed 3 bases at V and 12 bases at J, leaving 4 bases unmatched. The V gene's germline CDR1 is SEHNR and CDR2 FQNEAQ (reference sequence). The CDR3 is CASSFLDREPLHF. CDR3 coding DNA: TGTGCCAGCAGCTTCTTGGACAGGGAACCCCTCCACTTT.

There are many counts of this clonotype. The CDR3 loop reads CASSTRTSGGISRVPNEQFF. CDR3 bases: TGTGCCAGCAGCACCCGGACTAGCGGGGGAATAAGTCGGGTTCCCAATGAGCAGTTCTTC. V gene TRBV5-8 combines with J gene TRBJ2-1; TRBD2 agrees at 13 bases. Germline V CDR1 and CDR2: SGHTS, YDEGEE. Germline trimming cut 4 bases from V and 6 bases from J; bases unmatched to any gene: 19. The CDR3 loop spans 20 amino acids. The full variable domain, rest sourced from reference TRBV5-8 and TRBJ2-1, is EAGVTQSPTHLIKTRGQQATLRCSPISGHTSVYWYQQALGLGLQFLLWYDEGEERNRGNFPPRFSGRQFPNYSSELNVNALELEDSALYLCASSTRTSGGISRVPNEQFFGPGTRLTVL.

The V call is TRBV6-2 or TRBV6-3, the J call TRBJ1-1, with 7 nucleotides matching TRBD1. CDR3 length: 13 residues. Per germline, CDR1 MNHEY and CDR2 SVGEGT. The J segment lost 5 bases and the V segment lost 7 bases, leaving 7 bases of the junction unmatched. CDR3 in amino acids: CASIPDRRTEAFF. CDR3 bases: TGTGCCAGCATCCCGGACAGGAGGACTGAAGCTTTCTTT.

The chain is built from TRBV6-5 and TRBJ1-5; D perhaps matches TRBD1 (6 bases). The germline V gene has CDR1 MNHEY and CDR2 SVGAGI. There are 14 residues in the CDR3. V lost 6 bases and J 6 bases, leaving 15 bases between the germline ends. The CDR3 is CASRSDRTGQPQHF. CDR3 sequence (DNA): TGTGCCAGCAGAAGCGACAGGACGGGTCAGCCCCAGCATTTT.

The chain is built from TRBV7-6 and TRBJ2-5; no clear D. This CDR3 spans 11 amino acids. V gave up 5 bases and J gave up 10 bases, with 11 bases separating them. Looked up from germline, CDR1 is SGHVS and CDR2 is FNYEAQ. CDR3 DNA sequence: TGTGCCAGCAGCCCCCCCGCCCGCCAGTACTTC. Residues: CASSPPARQYF.

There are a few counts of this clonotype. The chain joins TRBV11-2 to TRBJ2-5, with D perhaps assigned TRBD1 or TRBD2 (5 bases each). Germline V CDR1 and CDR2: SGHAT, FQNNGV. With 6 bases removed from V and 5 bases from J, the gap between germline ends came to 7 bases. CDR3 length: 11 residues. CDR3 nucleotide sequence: TGTGCCAGCAGAAGGGACGAGACCCAGTACTTC. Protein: CASRRDETQYF.